The 4 T cell receptor beta chains in this list originate from one sample, sequenced in a study of blood T cell repertoires in COVID-19. Using immunoSEQ multiplex PCR, the repertoire was profiled, and TCRdb retains in-frame clones only, with some absent. Of 30,000 to 40,000 clones listed, roughly 87% were seen once; the top ten hold over 11%. Material: peripheral blood. The receptors come from a man between 60 and 75 years old with active COVID-19.

V usage is TRBV4-1 and J usage is TRBJ2-1; TRBD2 is a possible D gene (7 bases). The CDR3 is 15 amino acids. The germline V gene has CDR1 MGHRA and CDR2 YSYEKL. V dropped 4 bases and J dropped 5 bases, with 15 bases sitting between them. The CDR3: CASSLWGGPNNEQFF. The CDR3 coding sequence is TGCGCCAGCAGCCTTTGGGGGGGCCCCAACAATGAGCAGTTCTTC.

This chain uses TRBV2 with TRBJ1-2; the D is unclear. V shed 4 bases and J shed 10 bases, with 10 bases lying between them. In germline, CDR1 is SNHLY, CDR2 FYNNEI. The CDR3 totals 11 residues. CDR3 coding DNA: TGTGCCAGCAGTGGGTCGGGTTTCTACACCTTC. Protein: CASSGSGFYTF.

This chain links TRBV9 with TRBJ2-1; TRBD1 matches 7 bases. Trimming cost V 3 bases and J 8 bases; bases outside gene matches: 2. The CDR3 sequence is 12 residues long. The germline V gene has CDR1 SGDLS and CDR2 YYNGEE. The CDR3 sequence: CASSAQGDEQFF. The CDR3 bases are TGTGCCAGCAGCGCCCAGGGGGATGAGCAGTTCTTC.

This clone has just a few counts. The chain couples TRBV4-1 to TRBJ1-3, with D perhaps matching TRBD1 (6 bases). The CDR3 runs to 15 residues. CDR1 MGHRA and CDR2 YSYEKL come from the germline V gene. Trimming took off 0 bases at V and 2 bases at J, with 8 bases between the two ends. CDR3 DNA sequence: TGCGCCAGCAGCCAAGACAGGGGACCTGGAAACACCATATATTTT. Translating gives CASSQDRGPGNTIYF.